This T cell receptor (beta chain) was identified in a study of identifying expanded T cells in peripheral blood. This CDR3 has 15 residues. V lost 5 bases, J lost 5 bases, and 11 bases stayed unmatched. Germline-derived CDR1 and CDR2 are SEHNR and FQNEAQ (reference sequence). Collection occurred without any documented infections or immune events in donors. Study observations and caveats: Across healthy donors, higher total template counts meant significantly greater roughly two-week count variance. Over around two and four weeks, about 15 and 19 clones changed, versus 1.2 between replicates.

This clone occurred a few times. Its specificity is unknown. The method was immunoSEQ multiplex PCR; TCRdb's version includes in-frame clones alone and lacks a portion of them. The repertoire holds approximately 63,000 clones, with about 87% as singletons. The sample consisted of blood. The source is a person between 18 and 70 years old in good health. The V and J genes are TRBV7-9 and TRBJ1-2; 7 nucleotides match TRBD1. The CDR3 region has the DNA TGTGCCAGCAGCGGGTGGACAGGAGTCATTTATGGCTACACCTTC. Protein product: CASSGWTGVIYGYTF.